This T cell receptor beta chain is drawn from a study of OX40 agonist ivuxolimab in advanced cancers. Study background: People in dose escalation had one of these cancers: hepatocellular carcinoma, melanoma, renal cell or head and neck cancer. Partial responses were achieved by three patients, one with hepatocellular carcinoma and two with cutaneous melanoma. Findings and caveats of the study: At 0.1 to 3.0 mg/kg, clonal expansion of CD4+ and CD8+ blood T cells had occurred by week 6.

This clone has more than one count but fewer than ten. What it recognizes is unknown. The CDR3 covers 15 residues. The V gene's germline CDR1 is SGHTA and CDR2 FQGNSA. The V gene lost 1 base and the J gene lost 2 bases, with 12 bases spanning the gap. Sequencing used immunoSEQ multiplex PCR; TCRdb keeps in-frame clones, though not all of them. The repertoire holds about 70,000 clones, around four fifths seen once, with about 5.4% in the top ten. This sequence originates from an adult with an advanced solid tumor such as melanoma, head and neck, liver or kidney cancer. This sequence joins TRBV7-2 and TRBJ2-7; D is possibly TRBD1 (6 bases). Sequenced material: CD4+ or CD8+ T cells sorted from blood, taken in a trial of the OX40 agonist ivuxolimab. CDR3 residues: CASSLVRTATYEQYF. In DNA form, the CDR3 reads TGTGCCAGCAGCTTAGTTAGGACAGCCACCTACGAGCAGTACTTC.